Shown below are 9 T cell receptor beta chains from a single sample sequenced in a study of graft-versus-host responses after intestinal transplantation. Method: immunoSEQ multiplex PCR; TCRdb's copy keeps in-frame clones and lacks some. The data hold approximately 80,000 clones, with roughly 91% observed a single time. For these TCRs, the target antigens are not known. Here the sequenced sample was unstimulated CD4+ T cells sorted from spleen or lymph node cells, taken before intestinal transplant. The source is a human donor who received an intestinal transplant.

This clone was seen just once. V usage is TRBV29-1 and J usage is TRBJ1-4, with a tentative D call TRBD1 (5 bases). Germline loops: CDR1 SQVTM, CDR2 ANQGSEA. V lost 6 bases, J lost 6 bases, and 11 bases lay in between. The CDR3 has 12 residues. The CDR3 reads CSVRGGYEKLFF. CDR3 in DNA: TGCAGCGTGCGGGGGGGATATGAAAAACTGTTTTTT.

The chain employs TRBV11-2 and TRBJ1-2; D perhaps matches TRBD1 (5 bases). The CDR3 runs 16 residues. The germline V gene has CDR1 SGHAT and CDR2 FQNNGV. Trimming removed 4 bases from V and 6 bases from J, with 21 bases in between. CDR3 protein: CASSSTVRQGADGYTF. The CDR3 DNA reads as TGTGCCAGCAGCTCCACGGTTCGGCAGGGTGCGGATGGCTACACCTTC.

This clone was seen a handful of times. The V call is TRBV6-1, the J call TRBJ2-1; 15 positions match TRBD2. This CDR3 is 23 amino acids long. Trimming took 1 base from V and 2 from J; bases not matched to a gene: 18. Germline values: CDR1 MNHNS, CDR2 SASEGT. The CDR3 here is CASSEGGAGPGTSGRTPYNEQFF. In DNA form, the CDR3 reads TGTGCCAGCAGTGAAGGGGGGGCAGGGCCCGGGACTAGCGGGAGGACCCCCTACAATGAGCAGTTCTTC.

The V and J genes are TRBV2 and TRBJ2-3, with TRBD2 matching 15 bases. In germline, CDR1 is SNHLY, CDR2 FYNNEI. The CDR3 is 15 amino acids. Germline trimming cut 6 bases from V and 5 bases from J; bases unmatched to any gene: 3. The CDR3 protein is CASRMGLAGGDTQYF. The CDR3 DNA reads as TGTGCCAGCAGGATGGGACTAGCGGGGGGAGATACGCAGTATTTT.

J is TRBJ2-1 and V is TRBV5-1; possible D gene TRBD2, 6 bases. The CDR3 contains 17 residues. CDR1 is SGHRS and CDR2 is YFSETQ in the germline V gene. V was shortened by 0 bases and J by 0 bases, with 13 bases between the two germline ends. The CDR3 reads CASSLVGGVSSYNEQFF. CDR3 nucleotide sequence: TGCGCCAGCAGCTTGGTCGGGGGTGTAAGCTCCTACAATGAGCAGTTCTTC. Combining the CDR3 with reference TRBV5-1 and TRBJ2-1 gives the whole variable domain KAGVTQTPRYLIKTRGQQVTLSCSPISGHRSVSWYQQTPGQGLQFLFEYFSETQRNKGNFPGRFSGRQFSNSRSEMNVSTLELGDSALYLCASSLVGGVSSYNEQFFGPGTRLTVL.

The V call is TRBV2, the J call TRBJ2-2; no reliable D call. V lost 4 bases and J 0 bases, leaving 3 bases between the germline ends. The length of the CDR3 is 13 residues. Looked up from germline, CDR1 is SNHLY and CDR2 is FYNNEI. The CDR3 loop reads CASSAANTGELFF. Written as DNA, the CDR3 is TGTGCCAGCAGTGCGGCGAACACCGGGGAGCTGTTTTTT.

The chain uses TRBV4-2 and TRBJ2-2; 8 nucleotides align to TRBD2. The CDR3 sequence is 16 residues long. Germline V gene sequence: CDR1 LGHNA, CDR2 YNFKEQ. The V and J ends lost 0 bases and 1 base, in that order; junction bases with no gene match: 1. DNA of the CDR3: TGTGCCAGCAGCCAAGATCTAGCGGGGAACACCGGGGAGCTGTTTTTT. Its translation: CASSQDLAGNTGELFF.

In its sample, this clone was seen once. V gene TRBV5-1 combines with J gene TRBJ2-1; a weak D match, TRBD1 (5 bases). Trimming pared 0 bases from V and 11 bases from J, leaving 21 bases between. The germline V gene encodes CDR1 SGHRS and CDR2 YFSETQ. The CDR3 is 16 residues long. CDR3 residues: CASSLAIPRTTAQQFF. The CDR3 DNA follows: TGCGCCAGCAGCTTGGCCATCCCCCGGACGACAGCCCAGCAGTTCTTC.

This clone has a handful of counts. The V and J genes are TRBV6-5 and TRBJ1-5; D unclear. The CDR3 contains 14 residues. The germline V gene has CDR1 MNHEY and CDR2 SVGAGI. V dropped 5 bases and J dropped 7 bases, with 15 bases sitting between them. The CDR3 nucleotides are TGTGCCAGCAGTGGCGACGGCCTAGGCCAGCCCCAGCATTTT. It specifies CASSGDGLGQPQHF.